Detailed here is one T cell receptor (beta chain). The sample comes from a study of blood T cell repertoires in COVID-19. About the study: The analysed material was cDNA or gDNA that came from T cells, B-cell-depleted T cells, or PBMCs.

The V gene end was trimmed by 1 base and the J gene end by 6 bases; junction bases not matched to a gene: 2. This CDR3 region has 14 residues. CDR1 and CDR2 from the germline V gene are LGHNA and YNFKEQ. Sequencing was performed with immunoSEQ multiplex PCR; in TCRdb, only in-frame clones are kept and a portion is missing. The sample includes a few hundred thousand clones, approximately 89% of them seen just once. The sequencing input was peripheral blood. This receptor was obtained from a woman in her fifties or sixties with acute or convalescent COVID-19. This chain links TRBV4-2 with TRBJ2-7; 11 bases align to TRBD2. The CDR3 reads CASSQGGTSGEQYF. CDR3 in DNA: TGTGCCAGCAGCCAAGGCGGGACTAGCGGCGAGCAGTACTTC.